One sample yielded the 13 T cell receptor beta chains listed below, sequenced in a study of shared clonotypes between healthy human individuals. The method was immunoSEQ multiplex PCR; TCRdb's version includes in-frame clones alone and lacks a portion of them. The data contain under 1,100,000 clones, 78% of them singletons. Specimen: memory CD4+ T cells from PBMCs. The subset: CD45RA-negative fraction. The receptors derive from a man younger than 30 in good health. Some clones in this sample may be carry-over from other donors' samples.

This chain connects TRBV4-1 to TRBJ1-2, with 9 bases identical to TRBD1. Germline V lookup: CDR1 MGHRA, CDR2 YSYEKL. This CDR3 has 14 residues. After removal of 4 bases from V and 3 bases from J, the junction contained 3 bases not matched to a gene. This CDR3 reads CASSRGDRDYGYTF. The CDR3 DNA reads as TGCGCCAGCAGCCGCGGGGACAGGGACTATGGCTACACCTTC.

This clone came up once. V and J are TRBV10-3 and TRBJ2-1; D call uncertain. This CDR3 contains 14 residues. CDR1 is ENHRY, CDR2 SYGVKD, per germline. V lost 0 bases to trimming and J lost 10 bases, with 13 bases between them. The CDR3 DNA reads TGTGCCATCAGTGAGTCGATTTGGACCGCGGAGCAGTTCTTC. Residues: CAISESIWTAEQFF.

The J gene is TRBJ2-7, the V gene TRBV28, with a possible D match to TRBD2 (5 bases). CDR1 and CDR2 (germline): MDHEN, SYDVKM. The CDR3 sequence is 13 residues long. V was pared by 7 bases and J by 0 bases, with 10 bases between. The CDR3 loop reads CASMSGSSYEQYF. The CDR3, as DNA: TGTGCCAGCATGTCGGGGAGCTCCTACGAGCAGTACTTC.

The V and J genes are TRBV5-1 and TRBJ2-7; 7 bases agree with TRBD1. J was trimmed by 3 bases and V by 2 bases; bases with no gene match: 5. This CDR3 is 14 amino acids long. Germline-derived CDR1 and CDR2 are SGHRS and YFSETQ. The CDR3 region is CASSFTGANYEQYF. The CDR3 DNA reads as TGCGCCAGCAGCTTTACAGGGGCCAACTACGAGCAGTACTTC.

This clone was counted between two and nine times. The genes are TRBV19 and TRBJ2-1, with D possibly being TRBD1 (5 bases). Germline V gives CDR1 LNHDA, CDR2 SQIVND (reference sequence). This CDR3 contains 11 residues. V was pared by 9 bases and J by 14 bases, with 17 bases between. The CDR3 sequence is CASHGHNMKFF. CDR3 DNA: TGTGCCAGCCATGGACACAATATGAAGTTCTTC.

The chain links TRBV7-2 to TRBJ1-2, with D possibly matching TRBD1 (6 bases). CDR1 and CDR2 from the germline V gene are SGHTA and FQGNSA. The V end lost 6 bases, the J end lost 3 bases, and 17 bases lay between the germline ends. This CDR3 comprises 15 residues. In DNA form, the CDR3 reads TGTGCCAGCAGTCGGCGAGCGGGGGGCGACTATGGCTACACCTTC. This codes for CASSRRAGGDYGYTF.

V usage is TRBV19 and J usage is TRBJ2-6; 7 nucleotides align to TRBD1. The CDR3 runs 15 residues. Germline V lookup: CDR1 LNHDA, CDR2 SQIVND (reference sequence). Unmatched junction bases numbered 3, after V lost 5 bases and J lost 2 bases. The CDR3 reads CASSGTGAGANVLTF. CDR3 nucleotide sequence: TGTGCCAGTAGTGGTACAGGGGCTGGGGCCAACGTCCTGACTTTC. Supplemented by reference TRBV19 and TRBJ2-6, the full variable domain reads DGGITQSPKYLFRKEGQNVTLSCEQNLNHDAMYWYRQDPGQGLRLIYYSQIVNDFQKGDIAEGYSVSREKKESFPLTVTSAQKNPTAFYLCASSGTGAGANVLTFGAGSRLTVL.

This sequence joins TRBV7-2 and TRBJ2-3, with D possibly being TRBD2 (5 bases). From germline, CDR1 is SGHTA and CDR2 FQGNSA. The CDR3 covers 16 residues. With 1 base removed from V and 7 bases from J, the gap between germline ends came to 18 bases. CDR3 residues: CASSLGVASPTNTQYF. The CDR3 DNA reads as TGTGCCAGCAGCTTAGGGGTAGCGAGCCCAACGAATACGCAGTATTTT.

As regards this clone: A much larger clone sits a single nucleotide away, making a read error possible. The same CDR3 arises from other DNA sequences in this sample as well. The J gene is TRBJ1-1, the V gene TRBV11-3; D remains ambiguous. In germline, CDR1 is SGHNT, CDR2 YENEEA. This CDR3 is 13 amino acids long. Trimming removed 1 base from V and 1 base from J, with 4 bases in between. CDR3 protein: CASSLGRNTEAFF. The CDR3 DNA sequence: TGTGCCAGCAGCTTAGGGCGGAACACTGAAGCTTTCTTT.

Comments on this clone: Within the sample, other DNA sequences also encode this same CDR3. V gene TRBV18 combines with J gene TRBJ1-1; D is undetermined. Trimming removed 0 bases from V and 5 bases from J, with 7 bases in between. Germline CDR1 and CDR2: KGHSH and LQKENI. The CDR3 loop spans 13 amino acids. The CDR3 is CASSPPGRTEAFF. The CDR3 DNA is TGTGCCAGCTCACCACCAGGTCGGACTGAAGCTTTCTTT. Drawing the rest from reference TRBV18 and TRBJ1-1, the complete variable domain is NAGVMQNPRHLVRRRGQEARLRCSPMKGHSHVYWYRQLPEEGLKFMVYLQKENIIDESGMPKERFSAEFPKEGPSILRIQQVVRGDSAAYFCASSPPGRTEAFFGQGTRLTVV.

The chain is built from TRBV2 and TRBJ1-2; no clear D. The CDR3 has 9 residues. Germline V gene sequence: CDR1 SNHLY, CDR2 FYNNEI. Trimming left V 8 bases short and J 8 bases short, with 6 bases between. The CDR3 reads CASQRGYTF. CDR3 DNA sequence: TGTGCCAGCCAGCGGGGCTACACCTTC.

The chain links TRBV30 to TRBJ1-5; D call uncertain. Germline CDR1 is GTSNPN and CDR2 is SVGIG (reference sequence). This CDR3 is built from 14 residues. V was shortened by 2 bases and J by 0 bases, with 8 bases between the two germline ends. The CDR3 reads CAWSRGLSNQPQHF. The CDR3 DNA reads TGTGCCTGGAGTAGAGGGCTTAGCAATCAGCCCCAGCATTTT.

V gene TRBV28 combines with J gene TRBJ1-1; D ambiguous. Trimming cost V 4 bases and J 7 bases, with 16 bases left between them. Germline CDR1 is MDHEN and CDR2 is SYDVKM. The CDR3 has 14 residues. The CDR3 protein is CASSSRPDSDEAFF. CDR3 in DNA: TGTGCCAGCAGTTCTCGGCCTGATTCCGATGAAGCTTTCTTT.